Below are 3 T cell receptor beta chains sequenced from a single sample in a study of pediatric ulcerative colitis. During colonoscopy, one to two rectal pinch biopsies were collected. The method was immunoSEQ multiplex PCR; TCRdb's version includes in-frame clones alone and lacks a portion of them. The data hold about 40,000 clones, with roughly 82% observed a single time. The sequenced material came from gut tissue. These receptors all stem from a boy under 18 with severe ulcerative colitis.

The gene calls are TRBV19 and TRBJ1-1, with 9 bases lining up with TRBD1. The length of the CDR3 is 14 residues. Looked up from germline, CDR1 is LNHDA and CDR2 is SQIVND (reference sequence). V lost 2 bases, J lost 10 bases, and 8 bases stayed unmatched. The DNA of the CDR3 is TGTGCCAGTAGTATACTTGGACAGGGGAGGCGAGCTTTCTTT. Amino acids: CASSILGQGRRAFF.

V is TRBV29-1 and J is TRBJ1-2; D is uncertain. The CDR3 is 14 residues long. CDR1 is SQVTM, CDR2 ANQGSEA, per germline. Trimming took 5 bases from V and 6 from J, leaving 19 bases between them. The CDR3 loop is CSVIQEAQTHGYTF. Here the CDR3 DNA reads TGCAGCGTTATTCAAGAGGCTCAAACGCATGGCTACACCTTC.

The V and J genes are TRBV18 and TRBJ1-1; D is undetermined. The CDR3 contains 15 residues. The ends were cut back, 2 bases at V and 1 base at J, with 11 bases in the middle. Germline V lookup: CDR1 KGHSH, CDR2 LQKENI. The CDR3: CASSPVNRPNTEAFF. The CDR3 DNA reads as TGTGCCAGCTCACCAGTCAACAGACCGAACACTGAAGCTTTCTTT.